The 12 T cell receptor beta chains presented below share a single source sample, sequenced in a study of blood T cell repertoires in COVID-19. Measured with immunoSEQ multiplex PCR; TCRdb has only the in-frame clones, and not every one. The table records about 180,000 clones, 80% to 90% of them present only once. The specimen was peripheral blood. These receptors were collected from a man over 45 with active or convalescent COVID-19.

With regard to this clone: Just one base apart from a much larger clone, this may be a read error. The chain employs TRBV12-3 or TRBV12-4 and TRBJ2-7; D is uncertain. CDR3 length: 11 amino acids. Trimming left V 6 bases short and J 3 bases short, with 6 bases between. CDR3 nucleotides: TGTGCCAGCAGCTCCGTCTACGAGCAGTACTTC. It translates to CASSSVYEQYF.

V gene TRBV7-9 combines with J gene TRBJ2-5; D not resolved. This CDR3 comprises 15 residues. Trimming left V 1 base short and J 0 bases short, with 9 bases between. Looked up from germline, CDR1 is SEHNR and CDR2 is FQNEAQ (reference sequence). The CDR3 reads CASSLVAGYQETQYF. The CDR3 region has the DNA TGTGCCAGCAGCTTAGTAGCCGGGTACCAAGAGACCCAGTACTTC.

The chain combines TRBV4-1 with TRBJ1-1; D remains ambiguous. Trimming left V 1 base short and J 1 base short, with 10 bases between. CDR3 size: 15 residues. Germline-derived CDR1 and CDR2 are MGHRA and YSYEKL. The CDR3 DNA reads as TGCGCCAGCAGCCAAGGAACAGCCGAGAACACTGAAGCTTTCTTT. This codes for CASSQGTAENTEAFF.

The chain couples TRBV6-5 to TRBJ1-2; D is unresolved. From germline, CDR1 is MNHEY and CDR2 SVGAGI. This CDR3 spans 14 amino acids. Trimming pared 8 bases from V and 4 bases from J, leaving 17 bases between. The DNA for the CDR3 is TGTGCCAGCCATACCGGGAGGTCCTTCTATGGCTACACCTTC. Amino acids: CASHTGRSFYGYTF.

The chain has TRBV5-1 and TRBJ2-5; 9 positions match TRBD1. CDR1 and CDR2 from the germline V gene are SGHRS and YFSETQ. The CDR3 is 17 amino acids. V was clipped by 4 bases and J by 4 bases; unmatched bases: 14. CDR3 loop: CASSPGQGTTPGETQYF. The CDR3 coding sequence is TGCGCCAGCAGCCCAGGACAGGGGACGACGCCTGGAGAGACCCAGTACTTC.

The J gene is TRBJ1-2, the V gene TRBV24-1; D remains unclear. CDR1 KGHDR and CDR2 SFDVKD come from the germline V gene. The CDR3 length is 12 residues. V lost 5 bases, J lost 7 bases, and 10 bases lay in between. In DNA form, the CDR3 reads TGTGCCACCAGTGCCGGTTTGAGTGGCTACACCTTC. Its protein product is CATSAGLSGYTF.

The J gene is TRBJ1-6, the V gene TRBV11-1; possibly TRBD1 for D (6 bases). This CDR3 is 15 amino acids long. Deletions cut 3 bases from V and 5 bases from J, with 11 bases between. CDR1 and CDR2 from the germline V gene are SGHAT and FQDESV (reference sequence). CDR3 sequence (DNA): TGTGCCAGCAGCTTGGACAGCCCTAATAATTCACCCCTCCACTTT. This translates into CASSLDSPNNSPLHF.

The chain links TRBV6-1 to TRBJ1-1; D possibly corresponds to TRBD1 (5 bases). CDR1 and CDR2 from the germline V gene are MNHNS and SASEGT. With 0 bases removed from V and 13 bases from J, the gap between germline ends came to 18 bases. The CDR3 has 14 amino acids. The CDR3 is CASSEAIGGAAVFF. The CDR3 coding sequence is TGTGCCAGCAGTGAAGCGATAGGAGGGGCCGCCGTTTTCTTT.

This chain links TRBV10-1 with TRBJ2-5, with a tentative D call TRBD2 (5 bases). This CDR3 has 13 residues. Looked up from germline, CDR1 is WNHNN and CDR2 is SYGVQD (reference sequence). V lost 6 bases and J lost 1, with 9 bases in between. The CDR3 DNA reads TGCGCCAGCAGCCCCGGGATCCAAGAGACCCAGTACTTC. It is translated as CASSPGIQETQYF.

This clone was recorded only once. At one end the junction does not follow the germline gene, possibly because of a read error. CDR3 nucleotide sequence: TGTGCCACCAGGAGAGTAGAGGGGGCTGACTATGGCTACACCTTC. This translates into CATRRVEGADYGYTF. This chain joins TRBV15 and TRBJ1-2; 7 bases agree with TRBD1. There are 15 residues in the CDR3. The germline V gene has CDR1 LNHNV and CDR2 YYDKDF (reference sequence).

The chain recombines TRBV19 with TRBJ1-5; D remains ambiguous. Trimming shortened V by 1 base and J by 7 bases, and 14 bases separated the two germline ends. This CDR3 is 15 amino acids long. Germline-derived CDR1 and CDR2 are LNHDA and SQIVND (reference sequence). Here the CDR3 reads CASSIGSEVAQPQHF. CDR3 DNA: TGTGCCAGTAGTATAGGATCTGAGGTGGCCCAGCCCCAGCATTTT.

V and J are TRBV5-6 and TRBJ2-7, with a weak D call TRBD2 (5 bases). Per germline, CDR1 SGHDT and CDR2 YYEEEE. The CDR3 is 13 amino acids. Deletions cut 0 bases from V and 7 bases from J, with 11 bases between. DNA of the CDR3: TGTGCCAGCAGCTTGGTCGGTCGGGAAGAGCAGTACTTC. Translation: CASSLVGREEQYF.